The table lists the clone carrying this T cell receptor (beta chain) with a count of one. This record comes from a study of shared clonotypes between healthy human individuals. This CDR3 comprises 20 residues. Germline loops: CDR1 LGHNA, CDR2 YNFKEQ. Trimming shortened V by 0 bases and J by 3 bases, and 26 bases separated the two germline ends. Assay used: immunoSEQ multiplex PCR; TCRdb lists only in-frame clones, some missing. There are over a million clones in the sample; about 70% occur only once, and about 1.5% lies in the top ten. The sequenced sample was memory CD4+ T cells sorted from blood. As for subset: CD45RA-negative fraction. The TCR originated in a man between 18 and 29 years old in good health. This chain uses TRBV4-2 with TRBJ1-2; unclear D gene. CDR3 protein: CASSQESAAALPTNHYGYTF. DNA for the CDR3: TGTGCCAGCAGCCAAGAATCAGCGGCCGCACTACCAACTAATCACTATGGCTACACCTTC.